A selection of T cell receptor beta chains follows, all from one sample in a study of Ad26.COV2.S vaccination and SARS-CoV-2 variants. Data came from immunoSEQ multiplex PCR; TCRdb stores just in-frame clones and leaves some out. Among about 440,000 clones listed, 80% to 95% were seen once. Sequences were derived from peripheral blood, sampled in a trial of Ad26.COV2.S vaccine versus placebo. Source of these receptors: a person between 18 and 60 years old who received the Ad26.COV2.S COVID-19 vaccine or a placebo. Each CDR3 is given without its conserved first and last residue.

J,V,CDR3
TRBJ2-3,TRBV7-8,ASSLGDRDRGTDTQY
TRBJ2-3,TRBV6-7,ASSYTQQGVRTDTQY
TRBJ2-1,TRBV7-2,ASSLGVSSYNEQF
TRBJ2-7,TRBV7-7,ASSLSTGTGYEQY
TRBJ2-1,TRBV9,ASSPKTSERGFEQF
TRBJ2-1,TRBV6-2/TRBV6-3,ASSYLGLAGVLYNEQF
TRBJ2-7,TRBV7-9,ASSSPLGEGAYEQY
TRBJ2-7,TRBV28,ASSLFRGIGEQY
TRBJ1-6,TRBV18,ASSASERSSPLH
TRBJ2-3,TRBV6-5,ASSYAGGPYTQY
TRBJ2-1,TRBV4-2,ASSPGSAGEENEQF
TRBJ1-6,TRBV19,ASSTRDRGQFSPLH
TRBJ2-2,TRBV27,ASSLQDTGELF
TRBJ2-7,TRBV28,ASSSDREHYEQY
TRBJ2-3,TRBV3-1/TRBV3-2,ASSQVAGKITDTQY
TRBJ1-4,TRBV19,ASSQGAVNPF
TRBJ2-3,TRBV28,ASSSGLAGTDTQY